Listed below are T cell receptor beta chains from one sample, sequenced in a study of cytomegalovirus exposure and HLA in healthy donors. TCRdb keeps only in-frame clones here, not all; method: immunoSEQ multiplex PCR. This table holds 50,000 to 80,000 clones, roughly 80% found once. Sequenced sample: PBMCs. The receptors derive from a male donor in good health and CMV-seropositive. The CDR3 runs from the conserved cysteine through the conserved F or W.

J: TRBJ2-1; length: 13; V: TRBV4-3; CDR3: CASSLLRGNEQFF
J: TRBJ1-1; length: 15; V: TRBV7-2; CDR3: CASSLVWGQGTEAFF
J: TRBJ2-5; length: 19; V: TRBV18; CDR3: CASSPPSSGGYEHQETQYF
J: TRBJ2-7; length: 14; V: TRBV9; CDR3: CASSVATTSGEQYF
J: TRBJ2-1; length: 16; V: TRBV7-9; CDR3: CASSLELGGGSAEQFF
J: TRBJ2-7; length: 13; V: TRBV6-1; CDR3: CASSVGTSYEQYF
J: TRBJ1-2; length: 16; V: TRBV7-9; CDR3: CASSQSTQGVFVGYTF
J: TRBJ2-5; length: 13; V: TRBV5-5; CDR3: CASSLGQQETQYF
J: TRBJ1-6; length: 14; V: TRBV5-1; CDR3: CASTTGGTGSPLHF
J: TRBJ2-7; length: 15; V: TRBV28; CDR3: CASSFLRDRAHEQYF
J: TRBJ2-1; length: 14; V: TRBV11-2; CDR3: CASFTSGLYNEQFF
J: TRBJ2-3; length: 14; V: TRBV27; CDR3: CASSPHNLADTQYF
J: TRBJ2-1; length: 15; V: TRBV28; CDR3: CASSLEGSSYNEQFF
J: TRBJ1-1; length: 15; V: TRBV5-1; CDR3: CASRPGQTLNTEAFF
J: TRBJ2-7; length: 14; V: TRBV27; CDR3: CASSSPGGAYEQYF
J: TRBJ1-5; length: 15; V: TRBV5-5; CDR3: CASSSSVGARQPQHF
J: TRBJ2-1; length: 15; V: TRBV7-3; CDR3: CASSLTGGYFDEQFF
J: TRBJ1-2; length: 13; V: TRBV27; CDR3: CASSLGGYYGYTF
J: TRBJ1-6; length: 15; V: TRBV4-3; CDR3: CASSQGKTGSSPLHF
J: TRBJ1-1; length: 13; V: TRBV10-2; CDR3: CASSEPGITEAFF
J: TRBJ2-3; length: 15; V: TRBV6-4; CDR3: CASSGTSGGTDTQYF
J: TRBJ2-7; length: 15; V: TRBV13; CDR3: CASSSGSGSSYEQYF
J: TRBJ1-1; length: 13; V: TRBV19; CDR3: CASSIQGQTEAFF
J: TRBJ1-1; length: 17; V: TRBV9; CDR3: CASSAEPGQQLNTEAFF
J: TRBJ2-1; length: 15; V: TRBV11-2; CDR3: CASSPTSGGYNEQFF
J: TRBJ2-7; length: 15; V: TRBV2; CDR3: CASSATSGYTYEQYF
J: TRBJ2-3; length: 15; V: TRBV4-3; CDR3: CASSQWTGDTDTQYF
J: -; length: 17; V: TRBV30; CDR3: CAWSVVGKRGDLYEQYF
J: TRBJ1-2; length: 12; V: TRBV7-9; CDR3: CASGGANYGYTF
J: TRBJ2-7; length: 13; V: TRBV9; CDR3: CASSANGYYEQYF
J: TRBJ1-5; length: 13; V: TRBV7-3; CDR3: CASSLQGGQPQHF
J: TRBJ2-7; length: 15; V: TRBV5-6; CDR3: CASSGMGGVSYEQYF
J: TRBJ2-2; length: 16; V: TRBV5-1; CDR3: CASSLARQGMSGELFF
J: TRBJ2-2; length: 17; V: TRBV11-2; CDR3: CASSLGPAGGASGELFF
J: TRBJ2-1; length: 14; V: TRBV29-1; CDR3: CSVSGQGAYNEQFF